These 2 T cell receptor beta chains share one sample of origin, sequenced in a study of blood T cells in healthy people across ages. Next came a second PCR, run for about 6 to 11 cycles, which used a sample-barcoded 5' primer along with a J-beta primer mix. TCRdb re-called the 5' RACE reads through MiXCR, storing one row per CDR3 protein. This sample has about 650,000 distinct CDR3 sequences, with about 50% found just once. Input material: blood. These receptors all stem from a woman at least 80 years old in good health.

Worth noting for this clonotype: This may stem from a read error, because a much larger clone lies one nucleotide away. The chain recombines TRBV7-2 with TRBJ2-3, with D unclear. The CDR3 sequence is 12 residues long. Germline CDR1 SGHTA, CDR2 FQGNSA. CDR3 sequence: CASSLFSDMQYF. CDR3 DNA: TGTGCCAGCAGCCTCTTTTCGGATATGCAGTATTTT.

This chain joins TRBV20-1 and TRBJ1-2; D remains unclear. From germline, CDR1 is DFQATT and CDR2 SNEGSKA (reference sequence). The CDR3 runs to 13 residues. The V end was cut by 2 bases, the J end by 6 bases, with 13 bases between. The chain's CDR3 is CSARLPRSNGYTF. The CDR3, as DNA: TGCAGTGCTAGACTACCCAGGTCAAATGGCTACACCTTC.